Included here is one T cell receptor (beta chain) sequence, with context. The table lists this clone with a few counts. The specificity of this receptor is unknown. Qualities for individual bases were not recorded, and no much larger clone is one base off. Deep TCRbeta sequencing was performed with the immunoSEQ platform. The original methods were these. For further analysis, only productive rearrangements were exported from the immunoSEQ Analyzer. A two-sided binomial test with a Bonferroni-corrected P below 0.01 was used to identify clones that significantly expanded or contracted between timepoints. T cell phenotypes were assigned to bulk TCRbeta clonotypes by matching the clonotypes to single-cell RNA+TCR-seq clones with the same TCRbeta sequence. Using bulk TCR sequencing data, clone enrichment in tumor was calculated by dividing a clone's tumor frequency by the same clone's PBMC frequency. GLIPH was used to sort TCRs into specificity groups, which are clusters of distinct TCRs that likely recognize common antigens through shared CDR3 motifs. This is the immuneACCESS table as TCRdb keeps it, with only in-frame sequences that have V and J called. A part of the clones is gone; compared with another copy, unresolved V genes explain less than half, and the rest is unexplained. That table supplies the V and J calls and clone size; D and trimming were determined from the DNA. The sample table records about 8,500 clones; around 60% of these occur just once. The top ten constitute 3.5% to 5.5% of the sample.

Read against the paper, the sample's time point label means: after anti-PD-1 therapy. The tumor biopsies were site-matched, meaning the biopsies were taken from the same primary tumor before and after PD-1 blockade. For bulk TCRbeta sequencing, genomic DNA was extracted from tumor biopsies or peripheral blood, and input amounts ranged from 616 ng to 6,004 ng. To detect rare clonotypes with greater sensitivity than single-cell TCR sequencing, bulk TCRbeta sequencing was done on the leftover biopsy material. Histologically proven advanced or metastatic basal or squamous cell carcinoma was present in all patients, all of whom were poor candidates for surgical resection. The basal cell carcinoma cohort comprised some ten patients, of whom several had bulk tumor TCR sequencing. Fresh biopsies were taken from the primary tumor site, and part of the biopsy material was kept in RNAlater for exome and bulk TCR sequencing.

Trimming costs V 5 bases and J 2 bases, and their ends lie 22 bases apart. CDR1 and CDR2, looked up from the germline V gene, are SGHTA and FQGNSA. The CDR3 spans 18 residues, from the cysteine through the phenylalanine. Just the 54-base CDR3 DNA is kept, in frame starting at base 1. These data are taken from a study of T cells in tumors after PD-1 blockade (dated by TCRdb to between 2019 and 2020). With regard to the full study: Patients were excluded if they had prior checkpoint blockade, use of systemic immunosuppressants, or recent radiotherapy or other anti-cancer therapy within 4 weeks. RECIST version 1.1 was used to assess clinical response. Some patients also continued taking vismodegib 150 mg daily during anti-PD-1 treatment. Paired single-cell RNA and TCR sequencing was done in the study on site-matched tumors from patients with BCC or SCC, both before and after anti-PD-1 therapy. On average, tumor samples yielded 25,000 to 30,000 TCR templates (range roughly 500-100,000) and 5,600 or so unique clonotypes, 15 to 25-fold deeper than single-cell TCR sequencing. Treatment consisted of either cemiplimab 350 mg every 2 weeks or pembrolizumab 200 mg every 3 weeks. Study-wide findings and limitations: Where the novel T cell clones came from was not determined, and possible sources could include lymphoid organs or rare unexpanded clones inside the tumor or in the tumor periphery. Clonal replacement appeared only between pre- and post-treatment samples, not between two pre-treatment samples, arguing against biopsy timing or location artifacts. About two fifths of tumor TCR clonotypes were detected in blood, and some novel exhausted tumor clones were observed in pre-treatment blood, which was taken as suggesting peripheral recruitment. Exhausted CD8+ clones expanded after therapy were found to be mostly novel clonotypes undetected pre-treatment, suggesting clonal replacement rather than reinvigoration of pre-existing clones.

The sequence was collected from a human donor with basal cell carcinoma. The specimen comprised tumor tissue, sampled after anti-PD-1 treatment. The V and J genes are TRBV7-2 and TRBJ2-1; TRBD1 might be the D gene, on 5 matching bases. The CDR3 protein: CASSGRARAAHTYNEQFF. The DNA sequence is TGTGCCAGCAGCGGCAGGGCCCGAGCTGCCCACACCTACAATGAGCAGTTCTTC.